The next 11 T cell receptor beta chains were all read from a single sample in a study of shared clonotypes between healthy human individuals. Assay: immunoSEQ multiplex PCR; the TCRdb copy retains only in-frame clones and omits some. This sample carries 110,000 or so clones, around 71% of them seen once, and the ten largest clones take approximately 25%. Specimen: memory CD8+ T cells sorted from blood. Subset indicated: CD45RO+ cells pooled with CCR7-negative TemRA cells. The receptor set was obtained from a woman in her twenties or thirties in good health.

This chain joins TRBV2 and TRBJ1-5, with a weak D call TRBD1 (5 bases). Trimming shortened V by 6 bases and J by 3 bases, and 12 bases separated the two germline ends. The germline CDR1 and CDR2 sequences are SNHLY and FYNNEI. The CDR3 sequence is 14 residues long. CDR3 in amino acids: CASSSRGSNQPQHF. The CDR3 DNA is TGTGCCAGCAGCTCGAGGGGTTCCAATCAGCCCCAGCATTTT.

The chain is built from TRBV7-9 and TRBJ2-4, with D perhaps being TRBD1 or TRBD2 (5 bases each). The ends were cut back, 4 bases at V and 8 bases at J, with 21 bases in the middle. This CDR3 spans 16 amino acids. Germline values: CDR1 SEHNR, CDR2 FQNEAQ (reference sequence). CDR3 coding DNA: TGTGCCAGCAGCTCCCTCTCGGGGCTAGCTATCGACATTCAGTACTTC. This gives the protein CASSSLSGLAIDIQYF.

This clone appeared once. Compared with germline, one end of the junction differs, possibly owing to a read error. The V and J genes are TRBV27 and TRBJ2-2; D possibly corresponds to TRBD1 (5 bases). The CDR3 runs 15 residues. The germline V gene encodes CDR1 MNHEY and CDR2 SMNVEV (reference sequence). The CDR3 region has the DNA TGTGCCAGCAGTCCCTCGGCAGGGAACGCCGGGGAGCTGTTTTTT. Its translation is CASSPSAGNAGELFF.

This clone occurred many times. This sequence joins TRBV6-4 and TRBJ2-5, with a weak D call TRBD1 (5 bases). TRBJ2-7 explains the end of the DNA better; the J call may be wrong. The CDR3 length is 13 residues. Germline V CDR1 and CDR2: MRHNA, SNTAGT. DNA for the CDR3: TGTGCCAGCAGTGAAGGGGAAAAGGACGAGCAGTACTTC. Its translation: CASSEGEKDEQYF.

This chain connects TRBV5-6 to TRBJ2-5, with 8 bases matching TRBD1. The tail of the sequence fits TRBJ2-7 better, so the J call may be wrong. The V gene's germline CDR1 is SGHDT and CDR2 YYEEEE. The CDR3 runs to 13 residues. The CDR3 DNA reads as TGTGCCAGCAGACGGACAGGGTTCTACGAGCAGTACTTC. Translating gives CASRRTGFYEQYF.

The chain combines TRBV5-1 with TRBJ1-1; TRBD1 is a possible D gene (5 bases). Trimming shortened V by 5 bases and J by 4 bases, and 21 bases separated the two germline ends. Germline V CDR1 and CDR2: SGHRS, YFSETQ. The CDR3 extends over 16 amino acids. This CDR3 reads CASRGLPTVASTEAFF. The CDR3, as DNA: TGCGCCAGCAGGGGACTACCCACAGTGGCGAGCACTGAAGCTTTCTTT.

In this sample, this clone turned up once. With only one base between it and a far larger clone, this is likely a read error. V is TRBV5-4 and J is TRBJ2-7; a possible D gene is TRBD2 (5 bases). V lost 0 bases to trimming and J lost 3 bases, with 10 bases between them. CDR1 is SGHNT, CDR2 YYREEE, per germline (reference sequence). The CDR3 contains 14 residues. CDR3 sequence reads: CASSLAGENYEQYF. The CDR3 region has the DNA TGTGCCAGCAGCTTGGCCGGGGAGAACTACGAGCAGTACTTC.

The genes are TRBV19 and TRBJ2-7, with no clear D. Germline CDR1 LNHDA, CDR2 SQIVND (reference sequence). V was cut by 6 bases and J by 0 bases, with 15 bases left in between. This CDR3 is 15 amino acids long. In DNA, the CDR3 is TGTGCCAGTAGAATTACTCCTGCGAGCTCCTACGAGCAGTACTTC. This gives the protein CASRITPASSYEQYF.

This clone occurred once. The genes are TRBV11-1 and TRBJ2-7, with D unclear. Germline V gene data show CDR1 as SGHAT and CDR2 as FQDESV (reference sequence). CDR3 size: 12 residues. V gave up 5 bases and J gave up 6 bases, with 11 bases separating them. CDR3 DNA: TGTGCCAGCAGCCATAGATTCGGCGAGCAGTACTTC. Translating it yields CASSHRFGEQYF.

In its sample, this clone was seen a few times. The chain links TRBV9 to TRBJ2-7, with D perhaps TRBD2 (6 bases). Germline CDR1 reads SGDLS; CDR2 reads YYNGEE. The V end was cut by 4 bases, the J end by 2 bases, with 22 bases between. CDR3 length: 17 residues. In DNA, the CDR3 is TGTGCCAGCAGCTCCGACACCGGGGGATACGGGGCCTACGAGCAGTACTTC. This gives the protein CASSSDTGGYGAYEQYF.

The chain recombines TRBV7-8 with TRBJ1-2; no clear D. V lost 5 bases and J 3 bases, leaving 10 bases between the germline ends. Germline-derived CDR1 and CDR2 are SGHVS and FQNEAQ. The CDR3 is 13 amino acids. The CDR3: CASSPLGYYGYTF. The CDR3 DNA is TGTGCCAGCAGCCCCCTGGGCTACTATGGCTACACCTTC.